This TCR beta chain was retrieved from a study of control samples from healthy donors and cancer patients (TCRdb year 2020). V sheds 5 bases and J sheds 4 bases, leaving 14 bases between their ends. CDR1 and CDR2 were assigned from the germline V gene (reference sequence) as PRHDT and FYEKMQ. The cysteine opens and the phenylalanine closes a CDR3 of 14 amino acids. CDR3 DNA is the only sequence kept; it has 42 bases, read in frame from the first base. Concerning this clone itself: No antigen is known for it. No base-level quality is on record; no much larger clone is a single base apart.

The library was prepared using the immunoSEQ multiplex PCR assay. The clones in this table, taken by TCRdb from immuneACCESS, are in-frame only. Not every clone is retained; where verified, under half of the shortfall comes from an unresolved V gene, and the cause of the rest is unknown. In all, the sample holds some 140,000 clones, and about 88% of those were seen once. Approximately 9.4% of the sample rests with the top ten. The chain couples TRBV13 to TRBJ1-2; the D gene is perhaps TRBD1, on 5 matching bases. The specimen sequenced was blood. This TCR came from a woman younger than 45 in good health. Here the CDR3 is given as CASSPGRGTYGYTF. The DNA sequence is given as TGTGCCAGCAGCCCTGGACGGGGGACCTATGGCTACACCTTC.